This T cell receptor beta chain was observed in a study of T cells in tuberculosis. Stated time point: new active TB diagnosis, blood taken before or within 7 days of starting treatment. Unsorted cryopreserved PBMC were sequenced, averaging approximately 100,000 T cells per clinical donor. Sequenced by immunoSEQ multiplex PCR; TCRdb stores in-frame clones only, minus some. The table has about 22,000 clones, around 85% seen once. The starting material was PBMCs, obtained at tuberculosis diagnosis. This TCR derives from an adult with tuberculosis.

CDR3: CASSEDSYTGELFF. The CDR3 DNA sequence: TGTGCCAGCAGTGAAGACTCTTACACCGGGGAGCTGTTTTTT. This sequence joins TRBV2 and TRBJ2-2, with no clear D. CDR1 is SNHLY, CDR2 FYNNEI, per germline. Trimming pared 1 base from V and 3 bases from J, leaving 6 bases between. There are 14 residues in the CDR3.